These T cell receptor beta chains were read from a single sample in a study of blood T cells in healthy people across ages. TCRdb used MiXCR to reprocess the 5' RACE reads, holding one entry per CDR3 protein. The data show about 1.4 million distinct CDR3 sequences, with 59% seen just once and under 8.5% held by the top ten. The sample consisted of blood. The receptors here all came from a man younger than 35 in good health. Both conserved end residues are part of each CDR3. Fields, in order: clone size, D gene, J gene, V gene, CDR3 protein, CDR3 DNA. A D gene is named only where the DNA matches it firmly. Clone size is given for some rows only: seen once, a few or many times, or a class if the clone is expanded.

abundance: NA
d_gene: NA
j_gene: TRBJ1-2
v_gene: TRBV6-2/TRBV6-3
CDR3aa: CASSYEGLYYGYTF
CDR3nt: TGTGCCAGCAGTTACGAGGGTCTTTACTATGGCTACACCTTC

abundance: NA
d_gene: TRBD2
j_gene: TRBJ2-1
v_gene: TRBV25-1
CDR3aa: CASRELAGGNEQFF
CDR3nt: TGTGCCAGCAGAGAATTAGCGGGAGGCAATGAGCAGTTCTTC

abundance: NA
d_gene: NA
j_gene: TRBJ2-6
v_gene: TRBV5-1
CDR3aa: CASSWALSGANVLTF
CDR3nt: TGCGCCAGCAGCTGGGCCCTCTCTGGGGCCAACGTCCTGACTTTC

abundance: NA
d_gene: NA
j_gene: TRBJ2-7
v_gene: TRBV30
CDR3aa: CAWRGDASYEQYF
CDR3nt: TGTGCCTGGAGGGGAGACGCTTCCTACGAGCAGTACTTC

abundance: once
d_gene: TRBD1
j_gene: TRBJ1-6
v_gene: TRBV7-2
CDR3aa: CASSLAKGTVGISPLHF
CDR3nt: TGTGCCAGCAGCTTAGCGAAAGGGACAGTGGGCATTTCACCCCTCCACTTT

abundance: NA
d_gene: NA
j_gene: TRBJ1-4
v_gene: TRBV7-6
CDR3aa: CASSPEAGMGEKLFF
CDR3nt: TGTGCCAGCAGCCCAGAAGCGGGAATGGGGGAAAAACTGTTTTTT

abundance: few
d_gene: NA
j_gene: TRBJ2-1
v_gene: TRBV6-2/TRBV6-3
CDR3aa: CASSGMVASDKGRYNEQFF
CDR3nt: TGTGCCAGCAGCGGGATGGTTGCTAGCGACAAAGGCCGCTACAATGAGCAGTTCTTC

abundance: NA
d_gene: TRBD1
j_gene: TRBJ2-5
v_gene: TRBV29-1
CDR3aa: CSVVWTGGLETQYF
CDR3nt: TGCAGCGTTGTATGGACAGGGGGCTTAGAGACCCAGTACTTC

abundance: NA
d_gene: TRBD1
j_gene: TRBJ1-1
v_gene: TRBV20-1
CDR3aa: CSARNPGQGRVGTEAFF
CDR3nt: TGCAGTGCTAGAAACCCGGGACAGGGGCGTGTTGGCACTGAAGCTTTCTTT

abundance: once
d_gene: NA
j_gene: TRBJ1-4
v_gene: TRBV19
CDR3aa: CASSLRNQNEKLFF
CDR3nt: TGTGCCAGTTCGTTACGAAACCAGAATGAAAAACTGTTTTTT

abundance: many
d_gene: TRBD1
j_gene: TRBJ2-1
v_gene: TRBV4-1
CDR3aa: CASSQDRTGTNNEQFF
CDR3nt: TGCGCCAGCAGCCAAGATAGGACAGGCACGAACAATGAGCAGTTCTTC

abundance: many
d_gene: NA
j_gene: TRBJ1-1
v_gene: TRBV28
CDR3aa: CASNRVNTEAFF
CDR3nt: TGTGCCAGCAACAGGGTAAACACTGAAGCTTTCTTT

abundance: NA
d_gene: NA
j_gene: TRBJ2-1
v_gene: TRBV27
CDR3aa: CASRYAGSYNEQFF
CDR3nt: TGTGCCAGCAGGTATGCAGGCTCCTACAATGAGCAGTTCTTC

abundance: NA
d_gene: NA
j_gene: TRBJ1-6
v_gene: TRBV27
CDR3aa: CASSTGLPSPLHF
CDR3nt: TGTGCCAGCAGTACCGGACTGCCTTCACCCCTCCACTTT

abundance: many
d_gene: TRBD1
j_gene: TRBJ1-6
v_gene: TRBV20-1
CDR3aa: CSARVPGQVNYSPLHF
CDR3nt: TGCAGTGCTAGAGTCCCTGGACAGGTGAATTATTCACCCCTCCACTTT

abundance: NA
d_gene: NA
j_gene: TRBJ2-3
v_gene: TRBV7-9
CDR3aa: CASSKTGLRTDTQYF
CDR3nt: TGTGCCAGCAGCAAAACGGGACTCCGCACAGATACGCAGTATTTT

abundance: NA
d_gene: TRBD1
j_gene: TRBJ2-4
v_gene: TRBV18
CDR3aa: CASSPGTGGQTKNIQYF
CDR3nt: TGTGCCAGCTCACCCGGGACAGGGGGACAAACCAAAAACATTCAGTACTTC

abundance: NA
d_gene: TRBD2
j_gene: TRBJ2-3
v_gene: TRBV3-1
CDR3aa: CASSPRTSGFAQYF
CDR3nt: TGTGCCAGCAGCCCCCGGACTAGCGGGTTCGCGCAGTATTTT

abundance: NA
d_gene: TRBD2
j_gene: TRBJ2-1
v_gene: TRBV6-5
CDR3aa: CAIGTSSHNEQFF
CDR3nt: TGTGCCATCGGGACTAGCAGTCACAATGAGCAGTTCTTC

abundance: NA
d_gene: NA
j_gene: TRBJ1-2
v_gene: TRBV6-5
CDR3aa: CASSAGVPYGYTF
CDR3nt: TGTGCCAGCAGTGCAGGGGTTCCCTATGGCTACACCTTC

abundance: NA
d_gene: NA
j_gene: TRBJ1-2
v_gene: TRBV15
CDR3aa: CATSRDSLNYGYTF
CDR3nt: TGTGCCACCAGCAGAGACAGTCTAAACTATGGCTACACCTTC

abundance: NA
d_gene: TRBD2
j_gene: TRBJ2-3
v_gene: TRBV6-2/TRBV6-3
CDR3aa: CASSYPRLAGEGGPDTQYF
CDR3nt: TGTGCCAGCAGTTACCCACGACTAGCGGGAGAAGGGGGTCCAGATACGCAGTATTTT

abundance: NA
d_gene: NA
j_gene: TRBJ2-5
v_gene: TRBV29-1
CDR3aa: CSGGQVGEGTQYF
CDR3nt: TGCAGCGGTGGACAGGTCGGGGAGGGGACCCAGTACTTC

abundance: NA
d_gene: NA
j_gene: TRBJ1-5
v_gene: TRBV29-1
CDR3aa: CSVGPGSNQPQHF
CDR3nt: TGCAGCGTGGGGCCTGGCAGCAATCAGCCCCAGCATTTT

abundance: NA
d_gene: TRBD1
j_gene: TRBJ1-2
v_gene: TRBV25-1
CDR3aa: CASSEAGGVDRGGYTF
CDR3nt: TGTGCCAGCAGTGAAGCAGGGGGTGTGGACAGGGGTGGCTACACCTTC

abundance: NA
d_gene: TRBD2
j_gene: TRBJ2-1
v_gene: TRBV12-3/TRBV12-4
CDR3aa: CASSLRLAGGLSSYNEQFF
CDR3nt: TGTGCCAGCAGTTTACGGCTAGCGGGAGGCCTGAGCTCCTACAATGAGCAGTTCTTC

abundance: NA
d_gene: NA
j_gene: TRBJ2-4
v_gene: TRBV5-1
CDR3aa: CASSWAGGDIQYF
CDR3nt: TGCGCCAGCAGCTGGGCAGGAGGGGACATTCAGTACTTC

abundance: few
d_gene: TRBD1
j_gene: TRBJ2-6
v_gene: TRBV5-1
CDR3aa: CASSLESQGALGANVLTF
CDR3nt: TGCGCCAGCAGCCTGGAATCTCAGGGGGCTCTTGGGGCCAACGTCCTGACTTTC

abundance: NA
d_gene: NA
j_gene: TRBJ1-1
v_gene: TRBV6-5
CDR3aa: CASSYSKGTNMDTEAFF
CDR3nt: TGTGCCAGCAGTTACTCGAAAGGGACAAACATGGACACTGAAGCTTTCTTT

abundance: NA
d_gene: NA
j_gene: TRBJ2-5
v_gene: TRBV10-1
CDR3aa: CASSDEGGQETQYF
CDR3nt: TGCGCCAGCAGTGATGAAGGAGGCCAAGAGACCCAGTACTTC

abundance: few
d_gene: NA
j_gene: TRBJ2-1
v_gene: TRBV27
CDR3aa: CASSLYDSRHEQFF
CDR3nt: TGTGCCAGCAGTTTATACGATTCCAGGCATGAGCAGTTCTTC

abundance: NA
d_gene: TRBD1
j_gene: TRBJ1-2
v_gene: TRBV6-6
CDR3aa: CASSYTTGGGIYGYTF
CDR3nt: TGTGCCAGCAGTTACACTACAGGGGGAGGGATTTATGGCTACACCTTC

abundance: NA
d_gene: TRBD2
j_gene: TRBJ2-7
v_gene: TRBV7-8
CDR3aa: CASSLAGENYEQYF
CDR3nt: TGTGCCAGCAGCCTAGCGGGGGAAAACTACGAGCAGTACTTC

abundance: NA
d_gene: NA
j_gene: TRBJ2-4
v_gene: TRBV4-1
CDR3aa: CASSPTVVTKNIQYF
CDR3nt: TGCGCCAGCAGCCCTACAGTAGTAACCAAAAACATTCAGTACTTC

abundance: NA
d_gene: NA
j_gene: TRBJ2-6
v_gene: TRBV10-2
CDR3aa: CASSPGLGATGANVLTF
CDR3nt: TGCGCCAGCAGCCCCGGGCTGGGAGCAACTGGGGCCAACGTCCTGACTTTC

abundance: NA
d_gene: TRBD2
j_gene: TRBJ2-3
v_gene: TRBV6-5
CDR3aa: CASSYTVVAGAREDTQYF
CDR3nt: TGTGCCAGCAGTTACACGGTAGTAGCGGGAGCCAGAGAAGATACGCAGTATTTT